A selection of T cell receptor beta chains follows, all from one sample in a study of cytomegalovirus exposure and HLA in healthy donors. Method: immunoSEQ multiplex PCR; TCRdb's copy keeps in-frame clones and lacks some. The table has 30,000 to 40,000 clones, more than 80% seen once. The sequenced sample was PBMCs. The receptor source for this set is a woman between 40 and 50 years old in good health and CMV-seronegative. Both conserved end residues are trimmed from each CDR3.

V	CDR3
TRBV6-5	ASSYLDSKETQY
TRBV6-5	ASSYLGLNQPQH
TRBV9	ASSDSTGGYNEQF
TRBV1	TSSGMRGSGWYNEQF
TRBV27	ASSPLGQGGMNTEAF
TRBV9	ASSPQGASTEAF
TRBV9	ASSPSTGTSVEQF
TRBV7-9	ASSSTATGANVLT
TRBV7-9	ASSLARPGNDEQF
TRBV18	ASSSTGGIGTEAF
TRBV27	ASSHDIAGANVLT
TRBV7-9	ASSLLAGPTDTQY
TRBV6-5	ASKFGGNTGELF
TRBV14	ASSIGLAGLNEQF
TRBV6-1	ASRWTGGNTEAF
TRBV5-6	ASRTGHGAYNEQF
TRBV28	ASGDGGVYQETQY
TRBV6-5	ASSYSSREISPLH
TRBV10-3	AISLGQGSGYT
TRBV5-4	ASTTGGRYNEQF
TRBV7-8	ASSRDRIISGANVLT
TRBV7-2	ASSVSGGVSEQY
TRBV10-3	ATSRGTEANTEAF
TRBV11-2	AKTNGGKFYEQY
TRBV2	ASKRTGNYNSPLH
TRBV27	ASSLEKGSGNTIY
TRBV25-1	ASSERGSGGSPSYEQY
TRBV5-4	ASSLAGGIDTQY
TRBV6-5	ASSGRRPTEAF
TRBV6-5	ASRWQQGAADTQY
TRBV7-6	ASSRGQGHTEAF
TRBV6-4	ASTLGRATYEQY
TRBV9	ASSSLQGDNSPLH
TRBV7-9	ASSLGGENTEAF
TRBV6-6	ASGRQETQY
TRBV7-9	ASSLVGTTYNEQF
TRBV7-9	ASSLSGETQY
TRBV7-2	ASSHSGAEQY
TRBV6-6	AVDREGNQPQH
TRBV2	ASSPDGVNT
TRBV10-3	AISGPGEAYTEAF